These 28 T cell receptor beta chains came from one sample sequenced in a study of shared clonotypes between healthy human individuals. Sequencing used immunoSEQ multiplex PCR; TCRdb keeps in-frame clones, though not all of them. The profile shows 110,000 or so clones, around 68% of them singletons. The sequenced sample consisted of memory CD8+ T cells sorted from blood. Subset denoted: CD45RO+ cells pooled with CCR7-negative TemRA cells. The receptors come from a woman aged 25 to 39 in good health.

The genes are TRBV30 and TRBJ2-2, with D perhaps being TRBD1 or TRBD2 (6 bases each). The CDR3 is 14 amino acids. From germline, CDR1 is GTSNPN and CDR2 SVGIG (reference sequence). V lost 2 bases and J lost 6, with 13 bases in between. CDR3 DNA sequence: TGTGCCTGGAGTTTAGAGGGGGGATCCGGGGAGCTGTTTTTT. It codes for CAWSLEGGSGELFF.

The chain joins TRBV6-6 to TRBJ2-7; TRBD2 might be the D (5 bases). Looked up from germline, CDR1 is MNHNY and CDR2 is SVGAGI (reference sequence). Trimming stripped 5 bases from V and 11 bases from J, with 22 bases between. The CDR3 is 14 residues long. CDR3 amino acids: CASSAGLEAGVKYF. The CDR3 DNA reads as TGTGCCAGCAGTGCTGGGTTGGAGGCAGGAGTCAAGTACTTC.

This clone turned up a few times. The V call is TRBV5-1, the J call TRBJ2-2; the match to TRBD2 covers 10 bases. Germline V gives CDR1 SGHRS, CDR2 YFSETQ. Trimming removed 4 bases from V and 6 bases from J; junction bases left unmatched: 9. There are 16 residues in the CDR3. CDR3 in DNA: TGCGCCAGCAGCCCTCCAGCGGGAGGGCTAGCCGGGGAGCTGTTTTTT. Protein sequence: CASSPPAGGLAGELFF.

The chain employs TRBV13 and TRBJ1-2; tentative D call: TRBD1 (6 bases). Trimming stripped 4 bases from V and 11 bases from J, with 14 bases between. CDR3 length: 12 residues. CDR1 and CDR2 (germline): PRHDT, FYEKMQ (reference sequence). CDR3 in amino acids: CASSSGQLAYTF. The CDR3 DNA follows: TGTGCCAGCAGCTCAGGACAGCTGGCATACACCTTC.

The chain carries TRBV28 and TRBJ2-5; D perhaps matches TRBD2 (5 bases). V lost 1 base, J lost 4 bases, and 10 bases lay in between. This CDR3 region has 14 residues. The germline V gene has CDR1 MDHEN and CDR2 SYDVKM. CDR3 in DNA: TGTGCCAGCAGTTTATTCGGGAAAGGAGAGACCCAGTACTTC. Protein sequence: CASSLFGKGETQYF.

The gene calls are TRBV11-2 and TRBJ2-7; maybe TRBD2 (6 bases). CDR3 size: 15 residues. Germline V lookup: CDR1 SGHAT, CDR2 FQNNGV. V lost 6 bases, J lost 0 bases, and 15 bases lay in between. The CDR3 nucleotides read TGTGCCAGCAGTTCCTTAGCGGCCCTCTCCTACGAGCAGTACTTC. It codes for CASSSLAALSYEQYF.

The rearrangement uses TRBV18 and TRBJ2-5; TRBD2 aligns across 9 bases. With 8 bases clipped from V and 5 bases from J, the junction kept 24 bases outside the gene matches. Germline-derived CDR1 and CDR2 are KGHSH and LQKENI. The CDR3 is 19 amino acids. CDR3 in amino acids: CASTGPVAGAFTGYETQYF. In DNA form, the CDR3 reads TGTGCCAGCACAGGACCTGTAGCGGGAGCCTTTACGGGTTATGAGACCCAGTACTTC.

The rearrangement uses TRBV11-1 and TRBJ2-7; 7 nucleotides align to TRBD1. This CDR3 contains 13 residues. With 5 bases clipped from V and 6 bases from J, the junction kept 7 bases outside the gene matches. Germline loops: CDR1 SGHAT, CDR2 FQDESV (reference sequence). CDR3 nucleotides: TGTGCCAGCAGCCCGAAGACAGGGCCCGAGCAGTACTTC. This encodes CASSPKTGPEQYF. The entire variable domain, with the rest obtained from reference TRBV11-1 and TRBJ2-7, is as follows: EAEVAQSPRYKITEKSQAVAFWCDPISGHATLYWYRQILGQGPELLVQFQDESVVDDSQLPKDRFSAERLKGVDSTLKIQPAELGDSAMYLCASSPKTGPEQYFGPGTRLTVT.

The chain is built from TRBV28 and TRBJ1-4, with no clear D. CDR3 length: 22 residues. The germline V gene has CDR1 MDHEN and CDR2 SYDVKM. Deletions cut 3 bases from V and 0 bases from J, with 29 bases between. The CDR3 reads CASSFRPLVKAWADTTNEKLFF. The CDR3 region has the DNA TGTGCCAGCAGTTTCAGACCACTGGTCAAGGCCTGGGCAGATACAACTAATGAAAAACTGTTTTTT.

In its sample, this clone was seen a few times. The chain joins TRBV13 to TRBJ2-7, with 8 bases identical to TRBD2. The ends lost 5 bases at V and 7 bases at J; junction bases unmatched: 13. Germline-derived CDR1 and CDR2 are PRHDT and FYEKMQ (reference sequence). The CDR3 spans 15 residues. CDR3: CASSPRGAGDKEQYF. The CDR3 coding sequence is TGTGCCAGCAGCCCCCGGGGAGCGGGGGATAAGGAGCAGTACTTC.

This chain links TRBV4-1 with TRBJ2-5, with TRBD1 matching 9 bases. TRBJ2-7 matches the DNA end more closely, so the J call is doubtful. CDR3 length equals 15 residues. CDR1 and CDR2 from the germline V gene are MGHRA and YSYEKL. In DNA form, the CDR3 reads TGCGCCAGCAGCCAACAAGGGACAGGGAACTACGAGCAGTACTTC. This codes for CASSQQGTGNYEQYF.

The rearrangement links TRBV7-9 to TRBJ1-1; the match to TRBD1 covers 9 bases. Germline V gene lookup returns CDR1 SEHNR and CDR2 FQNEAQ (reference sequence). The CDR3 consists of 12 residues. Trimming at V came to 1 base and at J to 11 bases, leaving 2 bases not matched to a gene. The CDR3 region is CASSLGDREAFF. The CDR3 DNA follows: TGTGCCAGCAGCTTAGGGGACAGGGAGGCTTTCTTT.

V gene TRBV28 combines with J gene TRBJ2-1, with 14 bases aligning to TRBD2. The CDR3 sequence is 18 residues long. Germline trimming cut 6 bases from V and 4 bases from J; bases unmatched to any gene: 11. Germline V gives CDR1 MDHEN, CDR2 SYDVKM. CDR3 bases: TGTGCCAGCAGCCCAACGACTAGCGGGAGGGCCCAATACAATGAGCAGTTCTTC. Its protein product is CASSPTTSGRAQYNEQFF.

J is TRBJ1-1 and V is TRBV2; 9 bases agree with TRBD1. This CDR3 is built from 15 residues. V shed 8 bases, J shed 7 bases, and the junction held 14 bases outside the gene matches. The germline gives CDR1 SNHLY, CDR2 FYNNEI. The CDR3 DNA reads TGTGCCAGCCAAACTGTAACAGGGGGCTTTTTTGAAGCTTTCTTT. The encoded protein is CASQTVTGGFFEAFF.

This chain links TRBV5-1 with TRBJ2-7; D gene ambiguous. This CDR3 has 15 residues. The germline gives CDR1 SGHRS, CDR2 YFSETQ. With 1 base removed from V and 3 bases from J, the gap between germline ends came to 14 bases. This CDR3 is CASSLRLGMGYEQYF. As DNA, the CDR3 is TGCGCCAGCAGCTTGCGGCTAGGGATGGGCTACGAGCAGTACTTC.

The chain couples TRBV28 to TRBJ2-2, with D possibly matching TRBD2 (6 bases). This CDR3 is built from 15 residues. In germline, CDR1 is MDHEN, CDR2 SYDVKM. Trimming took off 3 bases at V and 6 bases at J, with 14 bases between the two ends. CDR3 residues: CASSFAGSGAGELFF. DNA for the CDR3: TGTGCCAGCAGTTTTGCAGGCTCGGGGGCCGGGGAGCTGTTTTTT.

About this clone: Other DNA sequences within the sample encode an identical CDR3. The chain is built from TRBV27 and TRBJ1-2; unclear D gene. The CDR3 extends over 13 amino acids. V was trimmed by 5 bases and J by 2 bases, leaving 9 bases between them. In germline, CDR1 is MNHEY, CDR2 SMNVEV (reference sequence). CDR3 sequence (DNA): TGTGCCAGCAGTGGAACAGCCAACTATGGCTACACCTTC. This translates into CASSGTANYGYTF.

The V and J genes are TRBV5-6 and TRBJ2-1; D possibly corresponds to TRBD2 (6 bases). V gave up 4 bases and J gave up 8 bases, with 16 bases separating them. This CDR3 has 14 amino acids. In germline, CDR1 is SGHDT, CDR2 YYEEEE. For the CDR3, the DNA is TGTGCCAGCAGCGTCGGGGACTCCGGGGATGAGCAGTTCTTC. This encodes CASSVGDSGDEQFF.

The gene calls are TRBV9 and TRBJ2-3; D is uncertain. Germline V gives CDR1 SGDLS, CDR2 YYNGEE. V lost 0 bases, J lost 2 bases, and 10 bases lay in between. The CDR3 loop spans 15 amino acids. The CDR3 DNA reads TGTGCCAGCAGCGTAGGTGGGCTTTACACAGATACGCAGTATTTT. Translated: CASSVGGLYTDTQYF.

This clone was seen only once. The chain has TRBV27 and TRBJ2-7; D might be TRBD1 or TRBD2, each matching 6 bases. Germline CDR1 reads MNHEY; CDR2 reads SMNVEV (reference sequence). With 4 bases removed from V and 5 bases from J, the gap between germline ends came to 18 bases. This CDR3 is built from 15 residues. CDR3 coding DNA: TGTGCCAGCAGTTCATCCTACACGGGGGCCGACGAGCAGTACTTC. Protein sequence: CASSSSYTGADEQYF.

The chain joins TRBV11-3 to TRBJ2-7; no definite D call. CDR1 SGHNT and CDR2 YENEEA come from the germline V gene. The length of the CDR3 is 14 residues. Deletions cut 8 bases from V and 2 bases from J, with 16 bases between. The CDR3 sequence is CASFIVGSTYEQYF. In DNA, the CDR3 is TGTGCCAGCTTTATTGTGGGTAGCACCTACGAGCAGTACTTC.

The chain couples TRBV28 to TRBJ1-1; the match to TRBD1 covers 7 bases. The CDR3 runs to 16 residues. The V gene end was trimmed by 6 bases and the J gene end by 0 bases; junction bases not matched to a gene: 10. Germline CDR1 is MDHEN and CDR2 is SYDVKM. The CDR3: CASRITNRGLNTEAFF. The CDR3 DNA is TGTGCCAGCAGGATCACGAACAGGGGACTGAACACTGAAGCTTTCTTT.

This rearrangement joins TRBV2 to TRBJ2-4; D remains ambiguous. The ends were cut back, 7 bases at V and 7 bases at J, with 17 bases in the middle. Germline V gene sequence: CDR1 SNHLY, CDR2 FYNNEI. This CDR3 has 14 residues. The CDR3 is CASNPVLDRNIQYF. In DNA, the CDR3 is TGTGCCAGCAACCCCGTCCTAGATCGGAACATTCAGTACTTC.

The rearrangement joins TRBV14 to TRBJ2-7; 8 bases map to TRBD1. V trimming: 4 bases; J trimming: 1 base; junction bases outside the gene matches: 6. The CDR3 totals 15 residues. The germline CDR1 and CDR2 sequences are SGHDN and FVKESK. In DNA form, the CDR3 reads TGTGCCAGCAGCCTGCCGGGACAGGCTTCCTACGAGCAGTACTTC. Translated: CASSLPGQASYEQYF.

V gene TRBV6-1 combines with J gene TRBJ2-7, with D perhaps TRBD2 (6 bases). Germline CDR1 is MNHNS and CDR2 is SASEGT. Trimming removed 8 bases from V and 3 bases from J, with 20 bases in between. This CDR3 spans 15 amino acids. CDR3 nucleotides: TGTGCCAGCGTCAAATCCGGGACTGACTACTACGAGCAGTACTTC. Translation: CASVKSGTDYYEQYF.

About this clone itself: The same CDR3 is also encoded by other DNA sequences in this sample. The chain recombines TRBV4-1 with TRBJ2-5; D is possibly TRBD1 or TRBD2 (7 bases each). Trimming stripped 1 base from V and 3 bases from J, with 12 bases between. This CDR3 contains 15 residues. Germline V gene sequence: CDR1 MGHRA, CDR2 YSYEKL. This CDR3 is CASSQGPGGEETQYF. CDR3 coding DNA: TGCGCCAGCAGCCAAGGTCCAGGGGGGGAAGAGACCCAGTACTTC.

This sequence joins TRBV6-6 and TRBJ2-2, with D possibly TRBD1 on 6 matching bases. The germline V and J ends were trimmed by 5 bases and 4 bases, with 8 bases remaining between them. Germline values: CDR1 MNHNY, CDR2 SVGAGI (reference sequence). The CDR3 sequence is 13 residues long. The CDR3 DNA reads TGTGCCAGCAGTGAGACAGGCACCGGGGAGCTGTTTTTT. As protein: CASSETGTGELFF.

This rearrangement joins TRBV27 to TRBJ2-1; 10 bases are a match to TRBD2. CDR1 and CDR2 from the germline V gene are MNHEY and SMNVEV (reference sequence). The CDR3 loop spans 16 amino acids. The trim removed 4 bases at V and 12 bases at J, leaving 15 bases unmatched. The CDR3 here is CASSYTGLAEDLVQFF. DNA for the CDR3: TGTGCCAGCAGTTACACTGGACTAGCGGAGGACCTTGTGCAGTTCTTC.